The present T cell receptor beta chain was sequenced within a study of cytomegalovirus exposure and HLA in healthy donors (dated 2017 in TCRdb). Background for the entire study: An earlier analysis of around 600 of the donors reported more than 250 Gb of sequence data and around 110 million unique TCR beta sequences from 150 million to 200 million T cells. Roughly 300 gigabases of sequencing data and tens of millions of unique TCR sequences were included in an early release covering 500 to 750 HLA-typed donors. The genetic ancestry cluster associated with self-reported Caucasian donors included roughly four fifths of the roughly 390 genotyped donors. The study aimed to test whether signatures of past pathogen exposure could be identified by cataloging public T cell receptors. The study profiled the T cell repertoires of 500 to 800 subjects by immunosequencing and related them to cytomegalovirus serostatus. A separate validation cohort of roughly 110 different subjects was used in addition to the approximately 670-subject first cohort. The study combined high-throughput TCR immunosequencing, statistical association of individual TCRs with disease status, and machine learning to predict cytomegalovirus infection status. A later analysis re-examined previously published TCR beta repertoires from just over 650 donors and added high-resolution HLA genotyping to investigate patterns of TCR occurrence. The later analysis used no new phenotypic data to find candidate immune exposures, relying instead on TCR beta sequences and their occurrence across donors. To decide whether each TCR beta V gene segment behaved as functional or pseudogenic, an earlier analysis of approximately 590 of the donors relied on high-throughput TCR beta sequencing. Donor age, sex, ethnicity and CMV serostatus were compiled alongside the repertoire data. A later genetic analysis used genome-wide SNP genotypes for 398 of the 666 donors, treating that subset as a discovery cohort. All discovery cohort repertoires had been generated using a single sequencing platform. Class I and class II HLA loci were covered by the typing at four-digit resolution. Typing coverage differed by locus: A, B, C, DRB1 and DQB1 were typed in about 620-640 donors, DQA1 in approximately 520, DPA1 in around 580, and DPB1 in roughly 470. Because of strong linkage in the cohort, 4 to 6 DR-DQ haplotypes were treated as single units for association and clustering. On average, about 200,000 unique TCR beta nucleotide sequences were sequenced per donor among a few hundred genotyped donors of the cohort, with around 19% of those sequences being non-productive. Findings and caveats that apply to the study as a whole: It was suggested by the authors that the approach could potentially be generalized to other disease states and immunological phenotypes. In this cohort, only TCR beta chains were sequenced, and detectable features were limited by the absence of alpha or paired-chain data. A total of 164 TCR beta chains were listed by the study as associated with cytomegalovirus. A later analysis associated 16,951 TCR beta sequences with specific HLA alleles at a false discovery rate of 0.05. A further reported finding was that TCR beta sequences accurately predicted the HLA-A and HLA-B alleles for most subjects in the first cohort. According to a later genetic analysis, donors in an Asian-associated ancestry cluster had fewer N-insertions in productive TCRs than the roughly 670-donor mean. Roughly uniform sequencing depth across donors was assumed in presence/absence analyses, although this assumption may not hold. In vitro tests confirmed that a few of the cytomegalovirus-associated TCR beta chains recognize cytomegalovirus antigens. The earlier analysis of 587 of the donors excluded some 15 rarely observed V segments, including chromosome 9 orphons, because counts were too low. Some IMGT-functional V segments, including TRBV6-2 and TRBV6-3, could not be told apart with the 87-base-pair reads, so those segments were excluded. A cluster of highly shared sequence variants was judged likely to represent a technical artifact of the sequencing pipeline. Because HLA typing was missing for some donors at each locus, association tests included only the typed subset. The only immune exposure information available for the cohort was CMV serostatus. Cytomegalovirus status was reported to be diagnosed by the classifier with high specificity and sensitivity in both the original and validation cohorts. According to a later analysis, most CMV-associated TCR beta chains appeared to be HLA-restricted, and the HLA associations seemed to be driven largely by CMV exposure. In an earlier analysis of 587 of the donors, most TCR beta V segments appeared in productive rearrangements about 87% or about 30% of the time, broadly matching IMGT annotations. In a later analysis, the rate of TCR association differed among HLA loci, with DRB1 alleles having the most associated TCRs and HLA-C alleles having the fewest. Linkage disequilibrium might explain the correlated functional status among segregating V segments, but an unknown experimental factor could not be excluded. Strong co-occurrence of HLA alleles, especially DR and DQ, made assigning TCR associations to individual alleles difficult. In a later analysis, several top co-occurrence clusters were reported to appear linked to parvovirus B19, influenza, CMV and Epstein-Barr virus. Across donors, most TCR sequences were observed very rarely, whereas some public TCRs were present in many individuals. A later genetic analysis associated a missense DCLRE1C variant with V-gene and J-gene trimming of TCR beta chains, and an independent cohort replicated the association. A later analysis found that HLA-associated TCR beta chains were more clonally expanded and had lower generation probabilities than equally common non-associated chains.

Turning to this clone: The target of this receptor is not known. It has no much larger one-base neighbor in the sample; base qualities were not kept.

The cohort comprised some 680 healthy bone marrow donors. All cohort members were sampled while nominally healthy, although unrecorded immune exposures were likely present. The donor was CMV seronegative and belonged to the group of 352 seronegative cohort members. Every donor gave a peripheral blood sample, and the peripheral blood mononuclear cells from that sample were used for TCR beta sequencing. The Qiagen DNeasy Blood Extraction Kit was used to extract genomic DNA from the blood cell samples. The receptor library was made with the immunoSEQ multiplex PCR assay. The multiplex PCR relied on a mix of 60 forward primers for TCR Vbeta segments and 13 reverse primers for TCR Jbeta segments. Amplification of the CDR3 region of rearranged TCR beta genes was performed with a multiplex PCR assay on genomic DNA. Amplified TCR beta libraries were sequenced as 87-base-pair reads on the Illumina HiSeq System. The original pipeline was this. A later analysis tallied approximately 87 million unique TCR beta chains across the 666 repertoires, and some 10 million of those chains were shared by two or more donors. Raw reads were error-corrected and collapsed into unique sequences with a nearest-neighbor algorithm that merged closely related sequences to remove PCR and sequencing errors. CDR3 sequences were aligned to IMGT reference sequences to assign V, D and J gene segments. For a sequence to be retained, a match of at least six nucleotides was required to both a V gene segment and a J gene segment. A rearrangement was called productive if the CDR3 had no stop codons and remained in frame with V and J, and every other rearrangement was called non-productive. CDR3 was defined according to IMGT convention as the region running from the second conserved V-encoded cysteine to the conserved J-encoded phenylalanine. The earlier analysis of some 600 of the donors excluded sequences that lacked an unambiguous match to a single V gene segment. An earlier analysis of a few hundred of the donors called V segments functional above 56.7% productive rearrangements and segregating when the between-donor standard deviation exceeded 5%. To diagnose cytomegalovirus status from the catalog of TCR beta chain sequences, a statistical classification framework was built. In a later analysis, V and J genes were assigned by comparing TCR nucleotide sequences against IMGT/GENE-DB human TR gene sequences. In a later analysis, CDR3 sequences and most-parsimonious VDJ recombination scenarios were assigned using the TCRdist pipeline. A later analysis defined each TCR beta chain by its CDR3 amino acid sequence plus V-gene family, and excluded reads lacking a unique V-gene family. To address suspected cross-contamination and a sequencing artifact, a later analysis removed over 500 highly shared, low-generation-probability nucleotide sequences. For each public chain, a later analysis derived a clonal expansion index from normalized ranks of inferred template counts within each repertoire. In a later analysis, generation probabilities were computed using a VDJ recombination model fitted to out-of-frame rearrangements, and the results were checked against IGoR. Hypergeometric tests were used in a later analysis to score TCR-TCR, TCR-HLA and TCR-CMV co-occurrence, with a repertoire-size bias correction applied to the TCR pairs. To estimate false discovery rates, a later analysis permuted the HLA or CMV assignments 20 times. In a later analysis, co-occurring TCRs were grouped using DBSCAN, and TCRdist sequence similarity was added for clustering within HLA-allele-positive subsets. Co-occurrence clustering excluded repertoires with fewer than 30,000 or more than 120,000 public chains, plus five with anomalous nucleotide sharing. TCRdb mirrors the immuneACCESS table, restricted to in-frame sequences. Some clones are absent from its copies; in checked studies, under half trace to an unresolved V gene, and the reason for the others is unknown. D and trimming come from the DNA, and the V and J calls and clone size come from that table. This sample is represented by a few hundred thousand clones; about 77% of them were singletons. Clones ranked in the top ten supply 1.5% to 2% of the sample.

CDR1 SGDLS and CDR2 YYNGEE were looked up in the germline V gene. Trimming costs V 0 bases and J 5 bases, and their ends lie 5 bases apart. The CDR3 has 12 amino acids, counting the end cysteine and phenylalanine. The retained sequence is limited to the CDR3, 36 bases, with the frame set at the first base. Material for sequencing was PBMCs. This sequence originates from a woman aged 25 to 39 in good health and CMV-seronegative. The sequence joins TRBV9 to TRBJ1-2, with no confident D gene call. The CDR3 protein sequence reads: CASSVAGYGYTF. Read as DNA, the sequence is TGTGCCAGCAGCGTAGCCGGGTATGGCTACACCTTC.